A single sample gave rise to the 16 T cell receptor beta chains below, sequenced in a study of T cell responses to AZD1222 COVID-19 vaccine. TCRdb's copy holds only in-frame clones and misses some; the assay was immunoSEQ multiplex PCR. This sample yields 75,000 to 90,000 clones, of which about 82% are seen a single time; roughly 9.4% belongs to the top ten. The sequences come from peripheral blood, collected on day 0 of AZD1222 vaccination. These receptors originate from an adult in good health.

This chain links TRBV28 with TRBJ1-1; no firm D call. The CDR3 spans 14 residues. Trimming shortened V by 3 bases and J by 4 bases, and 12 bases separated the two germline ends. Germline CDR1 is MDHEN and CDR2 is SYDVKM. The CDR3 DNA reads as TGTGCCAGCAGTTTCACAGTGAGGGTCACTGAAGCTTTCTTT. This encodes CASSFTVRVTEAFF.

The rearrangement links TRBV6-5 to TRBJ1-2, with a tentative D call TRBD1 (5 bases). The CDR3 runs 13 residues. V was trimmed by 3 bases and J by 7 bases, leaving 12 bases between them. CDR1 is MNHEY, CDR2 SVGAGI, per germline. The CDR3 reads CASSYIGGAGYTF. CDR3 sequence (DNA): TGTGCCAGCAGTTATATAGGAGGGGCTGGCTACACCTTC.

The genes are TRBV19 and TRBJ2-3, with D possibly being TRBD2 (5 bases). Looked up from germline, CDR1 is LNHDA and CDR2 is SQIVND (reference sequence). The CDR3 totals 16 residues. V lost 6 bases, J lost 4 bases, and 20 bases lay in between. As DNA, the CDR3 is TGTGCCAGTAGGAAACTAGGTCGGGTCACTGCAGATACGCAGTATTTT. Protein product: CASRKLGRVTADTQYF.

The rearrangement joins TRBV6-4 to TRBJ2-5; D is uncertain. CDR1 is MRHNA, CDR2 SNTAGT, per germline. The CDR3 runs to 13 residues. With 4 bases removed from V and 2 bases from J, the gap between germline ends came to 8 bases. The chain's CDR3 is CASSVNLQETQYF. The CDR3 region has the DNA TGTGCCAGCAGTGTGAATCTGCAAGAGACCCAGTACTTC.

This clone was observed a single time. The rearrangement uses TRBV2 and TRBJ1-3, with unresolved D. The CDR3 runs to 17 residues. Germline assignment: CDR1 SNHLY and CDR2 FYNNEI. The V and J ends lost 1 base and 0 bases respectively, with 13 bases between them. This CDR3 is CASSEEMTFFSGNTIYF. The CDR3 bases are TGTGCCAGCAGTGAAGAGATGACGTTTTTCTCTGGAAACACCATATATTTT.

The rearrangement links TRBV11-2 to TRBJ2-3; TRBD2 matches at 7 bases. Germline trimming cut 4 bases from V and 0 bases from J; bases unmatched to any gene: 10. The CDR3 runs to 17 residues. Germline V gene data show CDR1 as SGHAT and CDR2 as FQNNGV. The CDR3 here is CASSSQKLAQSTDTQYF. The CDR3 DNA reads as TGTGCCAGCAGCTCACAGAAACTAGCGCAAAGCACAGATACGCAGTATTTT.

This chain links TRBV5-5 with TRBJ2-3; 10 nucleotides match TRBD2. From germline, CDR1 is SGHKS and CDR2 YYEKEE (reference sequence). Trimming took 6 bases from V and 4 from J; bases not matched to a gene: 8. The CDR3 is 15 residues long. CDR3 in DNA: TGTGCCAGCACCGTGGGGACTAGCGAAGCAGATACGCAGTATTTT. Protein: CASTVGTSEADTQYF.

The chain joins TRBV6-1 to TRBJ2-7; a weak D match, TRBD2 (5 bases). With 1 base removed from V and 4 bases from J, the gap between germline ends came to 11 bases. CDR1 is MNHNS, CDR2 SASEGT, per germline. CDR3 size: 14 residues. The CDR3 reads CASSEGGGLYEQYF. The DNA for the CDR3 is TGTGCCAGCAGTGAAGGTGGAGGCTTATACGAGCAGTACTTC.

CDR3 in DNA: TGTGCCAGTAGCCCACAGGGGGTGCGTCAGCCCCAGCATTTT. Translating it yields CASSPQGVRQPQHF. The genes are TRBV19 and TRBJ1-5; 8 bases fit TRBD1. Germline values: CDR1 LNHDA, CDR2 SQIVND (reference sequence). The CDR3 totals 14 residues. The junction had 7 bases not matched to a gene; V was cut back by 6 bases and J by 6 bases.

The count of this clone is one. The sample has other DNA sequences that encode this CDR3 too. The chain links TRBV9 to TRBJ1-3; D remains ambiguous. This CDR3 region has 12 residues. Trimming took 2 bases from V and 4 from J, leaving 4 bases between them. Germline assignment: CDR1 SGDLS and CDR2 YYNGEE. The CDR3 DNA is TGTGCCAGCAGCGTTGGGGGAAACACCATATATTTT. Protein sequence: CASSVGGNTIYF.

This clone was found a few times. Other nucleotide sequences in the sample specify the same CDR3. This sequence joins TRBV2 and TRBJ2-5; D unresolved. This CDR3 contains 14 residues. Looked up from germline, CDR1 is SNHLY and CDR2 is FYNNEI. V was clipped by 3 bases and J by 2 bases, with 10 bases between them. CDR3 loop: CASSDGRIQETQYF. CDR3 coding DNA: TGTGCCAGCAGTGATGGACGGATACAAGAGACCCAGTACTTC.

The J gene is TRBJ1-2, the V gene TRBV5-1; D remains unclear. Between the trimmed V and J ends, which lost 5 bases and 2 bases, there was a span of 7 bases. The CDR3 has 12 amino acids. CDR1 and CDR2 (germline): SGHRS, YFSETQ. The CDR3 bases are TGCGCCAGCAGGGTGGAGAACTATGGCTACACCTTC. Amino acids: CASRVENYGYTF.

This rearrangement joins TRBV29-1 to TRBJ2-7, with 15 positions matching TRBD2. Germline V CDR1 and CDR2: SQVTM, ANQGSEA. Losses at the gene ends were 5 bases for V and 3 bases for J; bases not matched to a gene: 14. CDR3 size: 18 residues. The CDR3 sequence: CSVLGLAGGDAILYEQYF. Here the CDR3 DNA reads TGCAGCGTTCTGGGACTAGCGGGAGGCGACGCCATCCTCTACGAGCAGTACTTC.

The chain couples TRBV5-4 to TRBJ1-2; 7 positions agree with TRBD1. CDR3 length equals 15 residues. The V gene end was trimmed by 2 bases and the J gene end by 4 bases; junction bases not matched to a gene: 8. Germline CDR1 SGHNT, CDR2 YYREEE (reference sequence). The CDR3 loop is CASSFPTGLAYGYTF. In DNA, the CDR3 is TGTGCCAGCAGCTTTCCGACAGGGTTGGCCTATGGCTACACCTTC. Drawing the rest from reference TRBV5-4 and TRBJ1-2, the complete variable domain is ETGVTQSPTHLIKTRGQQVTLRCSSQSGHNTVSWYQQALGQGPQFIFQYYREEENGRGNFPPRFSGLQFPNYSSELNVNALELDDSALYLCASSFPTGLAYGYTFGSGTRLTVV.

CDR3 nucleotide sequence: TGTGCCAGCAGCTCAATGACTCAACTAGCGGGGGGGCCGAGTGAGCAGTTCTTC. It translates to CASSSMTQLAGGPSEQFF. V is TRBV11-3 and J is TRBJ2-1; 13 positions agree with TRBD2. The CDR3 extends over 18 amino acids. Per germline, CDR1 SGHNT and CDR2 YENEEA. V gave up 4 bases and J gave up 9 bases; unmatched junction bases: 15.

The J gene is TRBJ1-2, the V gene TRBV7-2; no definite D call. The germline V gene encodes CDR1 SGHTA and CDR2 FQGNSA. Trimming removed 3 bases from V and 6 bases from J, with 14 bases in between. The CDR3 spans 14 residues. CDR3 in amino acids: CASSFGKQSHGYTF. CDR3 sequence (DNA): TGTGCCAGCAGCTTTGGGAAGCAAAGCCATGGCTACACCTTC.